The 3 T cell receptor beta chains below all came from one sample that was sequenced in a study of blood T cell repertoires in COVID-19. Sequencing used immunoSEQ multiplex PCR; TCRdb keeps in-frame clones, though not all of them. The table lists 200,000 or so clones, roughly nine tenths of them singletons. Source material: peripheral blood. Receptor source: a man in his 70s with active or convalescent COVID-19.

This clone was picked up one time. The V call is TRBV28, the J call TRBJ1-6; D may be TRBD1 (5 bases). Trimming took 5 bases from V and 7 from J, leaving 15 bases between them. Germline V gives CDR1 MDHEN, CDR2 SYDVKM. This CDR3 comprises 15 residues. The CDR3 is CASSLPAGGNSPLHF. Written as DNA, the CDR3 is TGTGCCAGCAGTCTCCCCGCCGGGGGGAATTCACCCCTCCACTTT.

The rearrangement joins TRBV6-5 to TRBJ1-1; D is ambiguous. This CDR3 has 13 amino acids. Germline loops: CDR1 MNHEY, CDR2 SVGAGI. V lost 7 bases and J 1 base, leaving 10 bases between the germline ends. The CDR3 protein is CASNRRANTEAFF. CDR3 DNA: TGTGCCAGCAATCGGAGGGCGAACACTGAAGCTTTCTTT.

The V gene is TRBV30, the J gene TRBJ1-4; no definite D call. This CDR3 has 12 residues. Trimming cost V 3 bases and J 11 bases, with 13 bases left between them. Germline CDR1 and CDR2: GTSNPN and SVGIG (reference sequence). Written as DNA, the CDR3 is TGTGCCTGGAGCACCACGGACTTTAAACTGTTTTTT. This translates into CAWSTTDFKLFF.